The T cell receptor beta chain under discussion was sequenced for a study of shared clonotypes between healthy human individuals. Study-wide results and limits: Some naive CD4 clonotypes, 4% to 6%, turned up in common across a handful of donors. Only blood was sampled; tissue repertoires likely differ.

A word on this clone: Its antigen is still unknown.

On sorted subsets, replicate PCRs used 200 to 250 ng DNA, or some 28,000 T cell genomes. This table comes from immunoSEQ multiplex PCR, and its TCRdb copy is limited to in-frame clones, with some not included. Of 560,000 or so clones in the sample, roughly 95% were seen once. The naive CD8 population came from CD45RO-negative cells selected for CCR7, without terminally differentiated effector memory CD45RA+ cells. Everyone who donated was a Caucasian adult who lived in Nashville, Tennessee. The sequenced sample was naive CD8+ T cells sorted from blood. The sequence was collected from a woman aged 30 to 39 in good health.

The CDR3 DNA follows: TGTGCCAGCAGTTCATGGACTAGCGGCACAGATACGCAGTATTTT. Amino acids: CASSSWTSGTDTQYF. V and J are TRBV27 and TRBJ2-3; 9 bases are shared with TRBD2. There are 15 residues in the CDR3. Germline CDR1 and CDR2: MNHEY and SMNVEV (reference sequence). V shed 4 bases and J 1 base; nucleotides not matched to a gene: 3.